These 27 T cell receptor beta chains were sequenced from one sample in a study of blood T cell repertoires in COVID-19. Data came from immunoSEQ multiplex PCR; TCRdb stores just in-frame clones and leaves some out. Among a few hundred thousand clones listed, approximately 81% were seen once. Sequenced material: peripheral blood. The receptors were gathered from a woman at least 80 years old with acute or convalescent COVID-19.

The chain has TRBV7-9 and TRBJ2-2, with 7 bases aligning to TRBD1. Germline CDR1 and CDR2: SEHNR and FQNEAQ (reference sequence). V lost 5 bases and J lost 3; bases outside the gene matches: 9. The CDR3 length is 16 residues. The CDR3 sequence is CASSPMGQRDTGELFF. The CDR3 nucleotides are TGTGCCAGCAGCCCCATGGGACAGCGAGACACCGGGGAGCTGTTTTTT.

This chain joins TRBV19 and TRBJ1-3, with unresolved D. This CDR3 contains 16 residues. V lost 4 bases and J lost 1, with 14 bases in between. Per germline, CDR1 LNHDA and CDR2 SQIVND (reference sequence). The CDR3 nucleotides read TGTGCCAGTAGTACGGTCCTCTTCCTGTCTGGAAACACCATATATTTT. As protein: CASSTVLFLSGNTIYF.

The V gene is TRBV9, the J gene TRBJ1-1, with unresolved D. Per germline, CDR1 SGDLS and CDR2 YYNGEE. Trimming shortened V by 3 bases and J by 1 base, and 7 bases separated the two germline ends. The CDR3 consists of 13 residues. CDR3 region: CASSAQANTEAFF. CDR3 in DNA: TGTGCCAGCAGCGCCCAGGCGAACACTGAAGCTTTCTTT.

Only a few counts were recorded for this clone. This rearrangement joins TRBV29-1 to TRBJ1-2; TRBD1 might be the D (5 bases). CDR1 and CDR2 (germline): SQVTM, ANQGSEA. The CDR3 length is 13 residues. Trimming left V 2 bases short and J 1 base short, with 8 bases between. Here the CDR3 DNA reads TGCAGCGTTGAACAGGGAAGTAACTATGGCTACACCTTC. Translation: CSVEQGSNYGYTF.

J is TRBJ1-2 and V is TRBV5-1, with D unclear. Looked up from germline, CDR1 is SGHRS and CDR2 is YFSETQ. Between the trimmed V and J ends, which lost 0 bases and 1 base, there was a span of 7 bases. The CDR3 totals 14 residues. The chain's CDR3 is CASSLGPDNYGYTF. The CDR3 nucleotides are TGCGCCAGCAGCTTGGGTCCAGATAACTATGGCTACACCTTC.

The rearrangement uses TRBV7-9 and TRBJ2-7; 7 positions match TRBD2. The CDR3 has 14 amino acids. J was trimmed by 4 bases and V by 5 bases; bases with no gene match: 8. Germline V CDR1 and CDR2: SEHNR, FQNEAQ (reference sequence). The CDR3: CASSRSLLAYEQYF. As DNA, the CDR3 is TGTGCCAGCAGCCGTTCACTACTAGCGTACGAGCAGTACTTC.

The chain recombines TRBV12-5 with TRBJ1-6, with 9 bases matching TRBD1. V shed 2 bases and J 9 bases; nucleotides not matched to a gene: 8. Looked up from germline, CDR1 is LGHNT and CDR2 is FRNRAP. The CDR3 spans 16 residues. The CDR3 bases are TGTGCTAGTGGTTTGATGGGGGACAGGGCGGGTTCACCCCTCCACTTT. It is translated as CASGLMGDRAGSPLHF.

The rearrangement joins TRBV27 to TRBJ2-7, with D uncertain. This CDR3 contains 13 residues. V lost 4 bases, J lost 3 bases, and 10 bases lay in between. Germline V gene sequence: CDR1 MNHEY, CDR2 SMNVEV (reference sequence). The CDR3 nucleotides read TGTGCCAGCAGTTACCAGGAAAACTACGAGCAGTACTTC. This codes for CASSYQENYEQYF.

This clone was counted once. The chain uses TRBV18 and TRBJ2-1, with 7 bases that match TRBD1. The germline V gene encodes CDR1 KGHSH and CDR2 LQKENI. There are 16 residues in the CDR3. Unmatched junction bases numbered 8, after V lost 3 bases and J lost 3 bases. The CDR3 DNA reads TGTGCCAGCTCACCGTCGACAGGGATACTCTACAATGAGCAGTTCTTC. Its protein product is CASSPSTGILYNEQFF.

The V gene is TRBV7-2, the J gene TRBJ1-4; 7 bases are a match to TRBD1. CDR1 is SGHTA and CDR2 is FQGNSA in the germline V gene. The CDR3 covers 15 residues. J gave up 7 bases and V 4 bases, and 9 bases lay outside the gene matches. CDR3 residues: CASSSGARGFEKLFF. In DNA, the CDR3 is TGTGCCAGCAGCTCCGGCGCCAGGGGGTTTGAAAAACTGTTTTTT.

This clone was seen only a few times. V usage is TRBV28 and J usage is TRBJ1-1, with a tentative D call TRBD1 (5 bases). The CDR3 totals 15 residues. Germline values: CDR1 MDHEN, CDR2 SYDVKM. Trimming took 7 bases from V and 1 from J, leaving 16 bases between them. CDR3 in amino acids: CASISRVGRNTEAFF. The CDR3 region has the DNA TGTGCCAGCATATCCAGGGTCGGTAGGAACACTGAAGCTTTCTTT. The variable domain in full, completed from reference TRBV28 and TRBJ1-1, reads DVKVTQSSRYLVKRTGEKVFLECVQDMDHENMFWYRQDPGLGLRLIYFSYDVKMKEKGDIPEGYSVSREKKERFSLILESASTNQTSMYLCASISRVGRNTEAFFGQGTRLTVV.

In its sample, this clone was seen once. The V and J genes are TRBV9 and TRBJ2-7, with 11 bases matching TRBD2. This CDR3 comprises 16 residues. The J segment lost 4 bases and the V segment lost 4 bases, leaving 10 bases of the junction unmatched. Per the germline V gene, CDR1 is SGDLS and CDR2 is YYNGEE. CDR3 DNA sequence: TGTGCCAGCAGCCCTCAGCCTAGCGGGGGGTCTTACGAGCAGTACTTC. It yields the protein CASSPQPSGGSYEQYF.

This chain links TRBV28 with TRBJ1-2, with 7 bases matching TRBD1. The germline V gene encodes CDR1 MDHEN and CDR2 SYDVKM. The CDR3 covers 15 residues. Trimming at V came to 6 bases and at J to 8 bases, leaving 15 bases not matched to a gene. In DNA, the CDR3 is TGTGCCAGCAGCCTGAGGACAGGCCCCCTGGGGGGCTACACCTTC. It codes for CASSLRTGPLGGYTF.

CDR3 nucleotide sequence: TGTGCCAGCAGTCCGGGGGGTTGGGGAAAGAACACCGGGGAGCTGTTTTTT. As protein: CASSPGGWGKNTGELFF. The chain is built from TRBV28 and TRBJ2-2, with 7 bases identical to TRBD2. This CDR3 region has 17 residues. V was clipped by 5 bases and J by 1 base; unmatched bases: 10. Per the germline V gene, CDR1 is MDHEN and CDR2 is SYDVKM.

V is TRBV7-2 and J is TRBJ2-7; 10 nucleotides agree with TRBD2. CDR1 and CDR2 from the germline V gene are SGHTA and FQGNSA. This CDR3 region has 15 residues. Trimming removed 2 bases from V and 3 bases from J; junction bases left unmatched: 4. DNA of the CDR3: TGTGCCAGCAGCTTACGAGCGGGAGGGCTCTACGAGCAGTACTTC. Its protein is CASSLRAGGLYEQYF.

Turning to this clone: Just one base apart from a much larger clone, this may be a read error. This same CDR3 is encoded by further DNA sequences in the sample. The chain combines TRBV3-1 (or the pseudogene TRBV3-2) with TRBJ1-1; no clear D gene. V shed 3 bases and J shed 5 bases, with 16 bases lying between them. Germline V gene lookup returns CDR1 LGHDT and CDR2 YNNKEL (reference sequence). The CDR3 sequence is 15 residues long. The CDR3 protein is CASSHPGRPSTEAFF. As DNA, the CDR3 is TGTGCCAGCAGCCACCCCGGGAGACCTTCTACTGAAGCTTTCTTT.

V gene TRBV6-5 combines with J gene TRBJ1-4; 9 bases agree with TRBD1. Losses at the gene ends were 6 bases for V and 6 bases for J; bases not matched to a gene: 5. The length of the CDR3 is 14 residues. Looked up from germline, CDR1 is MNHEY and CDR2 is SVGAGI. The CDR3 DNA follows: TGTGCCAGCAGGGTCGACAGGGGGGATGAAAAACTGTTTTTT. Encoded protein: CASRVDRGDEKLFF.

The rearrangement uses TRBV7-8 and TRBJ1-2; possibly TRBD1 for D (5 bases). Germline lookup yields CDR1 SGHVS and CDR2 FQNEAQ. The CDR3 has 15 residues. Trimming pared 6 bases from V and 8 bases from J, leaving 22 bases between. The CDR3 nucleotides are TGTGCCAGCAGTTCGACTCCAGGGAAAACACGCGGCTACACCTTC. Protein product: CASSSTPGKTRGYTF.

J is TRBJ2-7 and V is TRBV10-3, with 10 nucleotides matching TRBD2. The germline CDR1 and CDR2 sequences are ENHRY and SYGVKD. Unmatched junction bases numbered 11, after V lost 7 bases and J lost 5 bases. The CDR3 has 15 residues. CDR3 bases: TGTGCCATCACTTCACTAGCGGGGCCTACTAACGAGCAGTACTTC. It codes for CAITSLAGPTNEQYF.

This clone occurred once. The chain joins TRBV28 to TRBJ1-1; 11 nucleotides match TRBD1. The V gene's germline CDR1 is MDHEN and CDR2 SYDVKM. J was trimmed by 4 bases and V by 4 bases; bases with no gene match: 5. CDR3 length equals 15 residues. This CDR3 reads CASSSPGTGGTEAFF. The CDR3 coding sequence is TGTGCCAGCAGTTCGCCCGGGACAGGGGGCACTGAAGCTTTCTTT.

The V and J genes are TRBV7-8 and TRBJ1-1; weak D call: TRBD1 (6 bases). The CDR3 runs to 16 residues. With 5 bases removed from V and 0 bases from J, the gap between germline ends came to 16 bases. Germline V lookup: CDR1 SGHVS, CDR2 FQNEAQ. For the CDR3, the DNA is TGTGCCAGCAGCCCACCAAGGACAGAAATGAACACTGAAGCTTTCTTT. Translated: CASSPPRTEMNTEAFF.

This rearrangement joins TRBV5-6 to TRBJ1-1; 8 bases fit TRBD1. The V segment lost 5 bases and the J segment 0 bases; nucleotides outside the gene matches: 3. The CDR3 totals 14 residues. Per germline, CDR1 SGHDT and CDR2 YYEEEE. The CDR3, as DNA: TGTGCCAGCAGACGACAGGGGCTGAACACTGAAGCTTTCTTT. Translating gives CASRRQGLNTEAFF.

The chain is built from TRBV12-3 or TRBV12-4 and TRBJ1-2; D may be TRBD1 (5 bases). Trimming stripped 6 bases from V and 1 base from J, with 9 bases between. The CDR3 has 13 residues. DNA of the CDR3: TGTGCCAGCAGCACCGGACATAACTATGGCTACACCTTC. Its translation: CASSTGHNYGYTF.

This chain connects TRBV7-8 to TRBJ2-7; maybe TRBD1 (5 bases). The V end lost 2 bases, the J end lost 0 bases, and 8 bases lay between the germline ends. From germline, CDR1 is SGHVS and CDR2 FQNEAQ. The CDR3 spans 14 residues. CDR3 in DNA: TGTGCCAGCAGCTTATCAGGGATCTCCTACGAGCAGTACTTC. Amino acids: CASSLSGISYEQYF.

The chain links TRBV9 to TRBJ2-2; 13 bases agree with TRBD2. V was pared by 5 bases and J by 5 bases, with 12 bases of the junction left unmatched. Germline V gene lookup returns CDR1 SGDLS and CDR2 YYNGEE. The CDR3 has 18 residues. CDR3 nucleotide sequence: TGTGCCAGCAGTTTAGATCCCACGGGACTAGCGGGGACCGGGGAGCTGTTTTTT. Encoded protein: CASSLDPTGLAGTGELFF. Full variable domain (remainder filled in from reference TRBV9 and TRBJ2-2): DSGVTQTPKHLITATGQRVTLRCSPRSGDLSVYWYQQSLDQGLQFLIQYYNGEERAKGNILERFSAQQFPDLHSELNLSSLELGDSALYFCASSLDPTGLAGTGELFFGEGSRLTVL.

The genes are TRBV25-1 and TRBJ2-7, with D possibly being TRBD1 (6 bases). This CDR3 is built from 13 residues. Trimming stripped 4 bases from V and 3 bases from J, with 10 bases between. Germline V gene sequence: CDR1 MGHDK, CDR2 SYGVNS. The CDR3 nucleotides read TGTGCCAGCAGTGTCCGGACAGACTACGAGCAGTACTTC. It codes for CASSVRTDYEQYF.

The chain recombines TRBV5-5 with TRBJ2-7, with TRBD1 matching 7 bases. Germline CDR1 reads SGHKS; CDR2 reads YYEKEE (reference sequence). The length of the CDR3 is 17 residues. Trimming cost V 5 bases and J 5 bases; bases outside gene matches: 19. The CDR3 sequence is CASRPGQAVIPTDEQYF. CDR3 in DNA: TGTGCCAGCAGACCAGGACAGGCCGTTATACCAACCGACGAGCAGTACTTC.